The TCR beta chain described here comes from a study of blood T cell repertoires in COVID-19. Profiling relied on immunoSEQ multiplex PCR, and the TCRdb table lists in-frame clones only, not all of them. The sample includes over 300,000 clones, 89% of them seen just once. The germline V gene has CDR1 SGHNT and CDR2 YENEEA. CDR3 length equals 16 residues. After removal of 3 bases from V and 3 bases from J, the junction contained 6 bases not matched to a gene. V usage is TRBV11-3 and J usage is TRBJ2-1; 9 bases align to TRBD1. The specimen was PBMCs or T cells enriched from blood (not recorded which). This receptor was taken from a woman between 40 and 55 years old who had recovered from COVID-19. DNA of the CDR3: TGTGCCAGCAGCTTTGGGACAGGGACTGGCTACAATGAGCAGTTCTTC. Protein product: CASSFGTGTGYNEQFF.